The 32 T cell receptor beta chains below were found in one sample sequenced in a study of control samples from healthy donors and cancer patients. TCRdb's table, derived via immunoSEQ multiplex PCR, lists solely in-frame clones and lacks some. This table has 90,000 to 110,000 clones, roughly 90% appearing once. Sequenced input: blood. All receptors come from a woman aged 50 to 60 in good health.

The chain links TRBV5-1 to TRBJ1-1; 9 nucleotides agree with TRBD1. The junction had 15 bases not matched to a gene; V was cut back by 2 bases and J by 10 bases. Germline-derived CDR1 and CDR2 are SGHRS and YFSETQ. The CDR3 loop spans 16 amino acids. The CDR3 DNA follows: TGCGCCAGCAGCTTCCGGGACAGGGACTCGGTTGGGGGAGCTTTCTTT. Amino acid sequence: CASSFRDRDSVGGAFF. Variable domain in full (rest from reference TRBV5-1 and TRBJ1-1): KAGVTQTPRYLIKTRGQQVTLSCSPISGHRSVSWYQQTPGQGLQFLFEYFSETQRNKGNFPGRFSGRQFSNSRSEMNVSTLELGDSALYLCASSFRDRDSVGGAFFGQGTRLTVV.

The chain uses TRBV24-1 and TRBJ2-2; TRBD2 agrees at 9 bases. Trimming cost V 5 bases and J 7 bases; bases outside gene matches: 13. This CDR3 contains 17 residues. CDR1 is KGHDR, CDR2 SFDVKD, per germline. The CDR3 DNA is TGTGCCACCAGTGTTTTTGGGAGCGGGAGGAAGGACGGGGAGCTGTTTTTT. Protein product: CATSVFGSGRKDGELFF.

The chain combines TRBV11-3 with TRBJ2-1; 9 positions agree with TRBD2. J gave up 6 bases and V 2 bases, and 5 bases lay outside the gene matches. The germline V gene has CDR1 SGHNT and CDR2 YENEEA. The CDR3 length is 15 residues. CDR3 loop: CASSLTGGGANEQFF. CDR3 sequence (DNA): TGTGCCAGCAGCTTAACTGGCGGGGGGGCCAATGAGCAGTTCTTC.

The V call is TRBV7-2, the J call TRBJ2-2; possible D gene TRBD1, 6 bases. Germline CDR1 and CDR2: SGHTA and FQGNSA. The CDR3 spans 19 residues. V was shortened by 3 bases and J by 4 bases, with 24 bases between the two germline ends. CDR3 region: CASSFAPTGKLVATGELFF. In DNA, the CDR3 is TGTGCCAGCAGCTTCGCTCCGACAGGCAAACTCGTCGCCACCGGGGAGCTGTTTTTT.

The chain links TRBV27 to TRBJ1-1; no clear D. This CDR3 region has 13 residues. V lost 4 bases and J lost 7, with 13 bases in between. Per germline, CDR1 MNHEY and CDR2 SMNVEV (reference sequence). The CDR3 is CASSSWKEFEAFF. Written as DNA, the CDR3 is TGTGCCAGCAGTTCTTGGAAGGAGTTTGAAGCTTTCTTT.

The chain joins TRBV11-1 to TRBJ2-1, with 8 bases aligning to TRBD2. Germline V gene sequence: CDR1 SGHAT, CDR2 FQDESV (reference sequence). J gave up 5 bases and V 5 bases, and 8 bases lay outside the gene matches. The CDR3 sequence is 15 residues long. CDR3 in DNA: TGTGCCAGCAGCATCCCCGGGACTAGGAACAATGAGCAGTTCTTC. It encodes CASSIPGTRNNEQFF.

The chain combines TRBV18 with TRBJ1-2; 7 bases line up with TRBD1. The germline CDR1 and CDR2 sequences are KGHSH and LQKENI. The CDR3 length is 15 residues. J gave up 6 bases and V 2 bases, and 9 bases lay outside the gene matches. The CDR3 DNA reads TGTGCCAGCTCACCAAGGAGAGACAGGGCCGATGGCTACACCTTC. It codes for CASSPRRDRADGYTF.

The chain is built from TRBV27 and TRBJ2-3; D gene ambiguous. The CDR3 runs to 14 residues. V was cut by 3 bases and J by 2 bases, with 9 bases left in between. Germline CDR1 is MNHEY and CDR2 is SMNVEV (reference sequence). The CDR3 DNA sequence: TGTGCCAGCAGTTTCTTCGACAACACAGATACGCAGTATTTT. This gives the protein CASSFFDNTDTQYF.

The rearrangement uses TRBV30 and TRBJ1-2; D may be TRBD1 (5 bases). The CDR3 totals 11 residues. V lost 1 base and J lost 8, with 8 bases in between. Per germline, CDR1 GTSNPN and CDR2 SVGIG (reference sequence). CDR3 sequence: CAWSGGGGYTF. CDR3 DNA: TGTGCCTGGAGTGGGGGGGGAGGCTACACCTTC.

The CDR3 region is CASWDSNQPQHF. The DNA of the CDR3 is TGTGCCAGCTGGGACAGCAATCAGCCCCAGCATTTT. The chain is built from TRBV6-5 and TRBJ1-5, with D perhaps matching TRBD1 (5 bases). Germline lookup yields CDR1 MNHEY and CDR2 SVGAGI. V was trimmed by 8 bases and J by 1 base, leaving 6 bases between them. This CDR3 comprises 12 residues.

This clone was seen just once. The gene calls are TRBV6-2 or TRBV6-3 and TRBJ2-7; 9 bases align to TRBD1. The CDR3 is made up of 13 amino acids. After removal of 5 bases from V and 12 bases from J, the junction contained 11 bases not matched to a gene. Germline V gives CDR1 MNHEY, CDR2 SVGEGT. The CDR3 nucleotides are TGTGCCAGCAGTGCGTTCGACCCGGGACAGGGGTACGTC. It yields the protein CASSAFDPGQGYV.

The J gene is TRBJ2-5, the V gene TRBV2; possibly TRBD1 or TRBD2 for D (6 bases each). Germline V lookup: CDR1 SNHLY, CDR2 FYNNEI. Trimming removed 11 bases from V and 2 bases from J, with 18 bases in between. The CDR3 covers 14 residues. The CDR3 nucleotides are TGTGCCGGAAGAAGGGGGGACAAACAAGAGACCCAGTACTTC. It codes for CAGRRGDKQETQYF.

This clone was found once. The gene calls are TRBV7-9 and TRBJ2-3; 7 bases are shared with TRBD2. The ends lost 1 base at V and 5 bases at J; junction bases unmatched: 12. Germline assignment: CDR1 SEHNR and CDR2 FQNEAQ (reference sequence). This CDR3 contains 17 residues. The CDR3 nucleotides are TGTGCCAGCAGCTTAGTAGGGACGGCGGGAGCGGTAGATACGCAGTATTTT. The encoded protein is CASSLVGTAGAVDTQYF.

The chain links TRBV27 to TRBJ2-1, with 10 bases identical to TRBD1. Trimming at V came to 1 base and at J to 8 bases, leaving 5 bases not matched to a gene. Per germline, CDR1 MNHEY and CDR2 SMNVEV (reference sequence). The CDR3 spans 15 residues. The CDR3 loop reads CASSLLGQGRDEQFF. The CDR3 region has the DNA TGTGCCAGCAGTTTATTGGGACAGGGGAGAGATGAGCAGTTCTTC.

This sequence joins TRBV4-3 and TRBJ2-6; unclear D gene. With 1 base removed from V and 1 base from J, the gap between germline ends came to 8 bases. CDR1 is LGHNA and CDR2 is YSLEER in the germline V gene. This CDR3 has 16 residues. In DNA, the CDR3 is TGCGCCAGCAGCCAAGTCGGCCATTCTGGGGCCAACGTCCTGACTTTC. Residues: CASSQVGHSGANVLTF.

This clone was recorded a few times. The chain links TRBV7-3 to TRBJ2-5; TRBD1 matches 10 bases. V lost 5 bases to trimming and J lost 4 bases; unmatched junction nucleotides: 1. Germline CDR1 and CDR2: SGHTA and FQGTGA. There are 13 residues in the CDR3. The CDR3 reads CASSRDRGETQYF. CDR3 nucleotides: TGTGCCAGCAGCCGGGACAGGGGAGAGACCCAGTACTTC.

V is TRBV4-1 and J is TRBJ2-2, with 7 nucleotides matching TRBD2. This CDR3 contains 19 residues. V gave up 0 bases and J gave up 13 bases; unmatched junction bases: 23. Germline values: CDR1 MGHRA, CDR2 YSYEKL. The CDR3 DNA reads TGCGCCAGCAGCCAAGACTCTTTTCGGGACTATACTAACCGGGGAGGGCTGTTTTTT. Translated, it gives CASSQDSFRDYTNRGGLFF.

V gene TRBV12-3 or TRBV12-4 combines with J gene TRBJ1-1; the D is unclear. The ends were cut back, 6 bases at V and 7 bases at J, with 15 bases in the middle. The CDR3 contains 13 residues. The CDR3 sequence is CASSSGGAVEAFF. CDR3 DNA sequence: TGTGCCAGCAGCTCAGGCGGCGCCGTTGAAGCTTTCTTT.

The chain joins TRBV11-2 to TRBJ2-7, with TRBD2 as a possible D gene (5 bases). The CDR3 loop spans 14 amino acids. V was cut by 1 base and J by 0 bases, with 7 bases left in between. The germline gives CDR1 SGHAT, CDR2 FQNNGV. Written as DNA, the CDR3 is TGTGCCAGCAGCTTAGGGGCGGGCTCCTACGAGCAGTACGTC. Amino acid sequence: CASSLGAGSYEQYV.

This sequence joins TRBV5-1 and TRBJ2-1; TRBD2 aligns across 7 bases. The CDR3 has 15 amino acids. Trimming at V came to 2 bases and at J to 2 bases, leaving 4 bases not matched to a gene. Per germline, CDR1 SGHRS and CDR2 YFSETQ. The CDR3, as DNA: TGCGCCAGCAGCTTTGTGAGCGGGGCCTACAATGAGCAGTTCTTC. Translation gives CASSFVSGAYNEQFF.

The table lists this clone with a few counts. The J gene is TRBJ1-3, the V gene TRBV7-9; D is perhaps TRBD1 (5 bases). This CDR3 is 15 amino acids long. V lost 2 bases and J lost 3, with 11 bases in between. CDR1 and CDR2 (germline): SEHNR, FQNEAQ (reference sequence). The CDR3 loop is CASSLPGPLGNTIYF. The CDR3 nucleotides read TGTGCCAGCAGCTTACCAGGGCCACTTGGAAACACCATATATTTT.

The count of this clone is one. This chain uses TRBV21-1 with TRBJ1-5. TRBV21-1 is recorded as a pseudogene. This CDR3 region has 16 residues. Here the CDR3 DNA reads TGTGCCAGCAGCAAAGCGTCGGGTACGAGCAATCAGCCCCAGCATTTT. As protein: CASSKASGTSNQPQHF.

V is TRBV4-3 and J is TRBJ2-2; 8 positions agree with TRBD1. This CDR3 comprises 15 residues. J was trimmed by 6 bases and V by 1 base; bases with no gene match: 4. Germline CDR1 is LGHNA and CDR2 is YSLEER. The CDR3 protein is CASSQGTGFSGELFF. CDR3 DNA: TGCGCCAGCAGCCAAGGGACAGGGTTCTCCGGGGAGCTGTTTTTT.

This clone has more than one count but fewer than ten. The V gene is TRBV7-6, the J gene TRBJ1-4; TRBD1 matches at 8 bases. Unmatched junction bases numbered 10, after V lost 0 bases and J lost 10 bases. CDR1 is SGHVS and CDR2 is FNYEAQ in the germline V gene. The CDR3 spans 16 residues. The CDR3 loop reads CASSLAGGTGQGKLFF. In DNA form, the CDR3 reads TGTGCCAGCAGCTTAGCGGGGGGGACAGGACAAGGAAAACTGTTTTTT.

The chain recombines TRBV6-5 with TRBJ2-3, with TRBD2 identical over 7 bases. Germline V gene sequence: CDR1 MNHEY, CDR2 SVGAGI. The CDR3 contains 14 residues. V dropped 4 bases and J dropped 5; count of bases not matched to a gene: 6. The CDR3 nucleotides are TGTGCCAGCAGTTTAGGACTAGGGAGAGATACGCAGTATTTT. The encoded protein is CASSLGLGRDTQYF.

The chain carries TRBV7-9 and TRBJ2-3; D might be TRBD2 (7 bases). CDR3 length: 17 amino acids. Looked up from germline, CDR1 is SEHNR and CDR2 is FQNEAQ (reference sequence). Trimming stripped 6 bases from V and 0 bases from J, with 19 bases between. The CDR3 protein is CASRLSAGGLSTDTQYF. The CDR3 DNA follows: TGTGCCAGCAGATTGAGCGCCGGGGGGCTTAGCACAGATACGCAGTATTTT.

The rearrangement uses TRBV13 and TRBJ2-4, with D perhaps being TRBD1 or TRBD2 (6 bases each). This CDR3 is 19 amino acids long. Trimming took 3 bases from V and 3 from J, leaving 24 bases between them. Per germline, CDR1 PRHDT and CDR2 FYEKMQ (reference sequence). CDR3 loop: CASSFGGIGVEGGKNIQYF. CDR3 bases: TGTGCCAGCAGCTTTGGAGGGATCGGGGTAGAGGGGGGCAAAAACATTCAGTACTTC.

J is TRBJ2-3 and V is TRBV4-3, with TRBD2 matching 7 bases. Trimming at V came to 1 base and at J to 4 bases, leaving 5 bases not matched to a gene. Per germline, CDR1 LGHNA and CDR2 YSLEER. The CDR3 has 15 residues. As DNA, the CDR3 is TGCGCCAGCAGCCAAGTGGGGGGGTGGGCAGATACGCAGTATTTT. It yields the protein CASSQVGGWADTQYF.

The chain has TRBV19 and TRBJ1-2; the match to TRBD1 covers 9 bases. CDR1 is LNHDA, CDR2 SQIVND, per germline (reference sequence). CDR3 length equals 16 residues. With V trimmed by 2 bases and J by 3 bases, 7 bases remained unmatched. CDR3 sequence reads: CASSIKFTGGDYGYTF. CDR3 DNA: TGTGCCAGTAGTATAAAGTTTACAGGGGGCGACTATGGCTACACCTTC.

The V and J genes are TRBV19 and TRBJ2-3, with D perhaps matching TRBD2 (5 bases). V was shortened by 9 bases and J by 2 bases, with 18 bases between the two germline ends. This CDR3 is built from 15 residues. Germline CDR1 LNHDA, CDR2 SQIVND (reference sequence). CDR3 DNA sequence: TGTGCCAGCGCAGGAGGAGATGCCCACACAGATACGCAGTATTTT. Protein sequence: CASAGGDAHTDTQYF.

The rearrangement uses TRBV10-3 and TRBJ2-3; no clear D. This CDR3 is built from 13 residues. The germline V and J ends were trimmed by 3 bases and 4 bases, with 8 bases remaining between them. Germline values: CDR1 ENHRY, CDR2 SYGVKD. CDR3 amino acids: CAISEVTADTQYF. DNA of the CDR3: TGTGCCATCAGTGAAGTGACCGCAGATACGCAGTATTTT.

The chain couples TRBV11-1 to TRBJ1-1, with D tentatively TRBD1 (5 bases). Germline V lookup: CDR1 SGHAT, CDR2 FQDESV (reference sequence). V lost 1 base and J lost 5, with 11 bases in between. The CDR3 is 14 amino acids. CDR3 sequence: CASSLGPGRTEAFF. CDR3 coding DNA: TGTGCCAGCAGCTTAGGACCAGGGCGGACTGAAGCTTTCTTT.